The rows below give T cell receptor beta chains drawn from one sample of a study of blood T cell repertoires in COVID-19. The method was immunoSEQ multiplex PCR; TCRdb's version includes in-frame clones alone and lacks a portion of them. The data show about 410,000 clones, about nine tenths seen once. Input material: PBMCs or T cells enriched from blood (not recorded which). The receptors originated from a woman under 40 who had recovered from COVID-19. Both conserved end residues are part of each CDR3. D genes are given only for firm matches. Clone size is shown for a subset of rows, as once, few, many or a class of expanded clone.

size: -
V: TRBV27
D: -
J: TRBJ1-6
DNA: TGTGCCAGCAGACTTACAGGGATGAGCTATAATTCACCCCTCCACTTT
CDR3: CASRLTGMSYNSPLHF

size: once
V: TRBV6-5
D: -
J: TRBJ2-7
DNA: TGTGCCAGCCAGAGGGGGGGACAGGTGTCCTACGAGCAGTACTTC
CDR3: CASQRGGQVSYEQYF

size: -
V: TRBV27
D: -
J: TRBJ2-3
DNA: TGTGCCAGCAGCTGGGGGGTAACAGATACGCAGTATTTT
CDR3: CASSWGVTDTQYF

size: -
V: TRBV27
D: TRBD1
J: TRBJ1-1
DNA: TGTGCCAGCAGTGCCGAACTTAGGACAGGAATGAACACTGAAGCTTTCTTT
CDR3: CASSAELRTGMNTEAFF

size: -
V: TRBV27
D: -
J: TRBJ1-6
DNA: TGTGCCAGCAGTTCGTCCTATAATTCACCCCTCCACTTT
CDR3: CASSSSYNSPLHF

size: once
V: TRBV9
D: TRBD1
J: TRBJ1-4
DNA: TGTGCCAGCAGCCGACAGGGGGGACGTGAAAAACTGTTTTTT
CDR3: CASSRQGGREKLFF

size: once
V: TRBV7-9
D: -
J: TRBJ2-3
DNA: TGTGCCAGCAGCCCCCCTAGCGTGGGCGTGGATACGCAGTATTTT
CDR3: CASSPPSVGVDTQYF

size: -
V: TRBV24-1
D: -
J: TRBJ1-6
DNA: TGTGCCACCCGTCGGGAGGGAAATTCACCCCTCCACTTT
CDR3: CATRREGNSPLHF

size: -
V: TRBV11-2
D: -
J: TRBJ2-5
DNA: TGTGCCAGCAGCTTCTCTGAGACCCAGTACTTC
CDR3: CASSFSETQYF

size: -
V: TRBV30
D: -
J: TRBJ1-2
DNA: TGTGCCTGGACCCGGACAGCTCATGGCTACACCTTC
CDR3: CAWTRTAHGYTF

size: -
V: TRBV7-3
D: TRBD1
J: TRBJ2-3
DNA: TGTGCCAGCAGCTCCACAGGGGGGATAAGCACAGATACGCAGTATTTT
CDR3: CASSSTGGISTDTQYF

size: once
V: TRBV9
D: -
J: TRBJ1-1
DNA: TGTGCCAGCAGCGTAGCTCCCGACACTGAAGCTTTCTTT
CDR3: CASSVAPDTEAFF

size: -
V: TRBV30
D: TRBD2
J: TRBJ2-1
DNA: TGTGCCTTACTACGGACTAGCGGCTACAATGAGCAGTTCTTC
CDR3: CALLRTSGYNEQFF

size: -
V: TRBV7-2
D: -
J: TRBJ2-3
DNA: TGTGCCAGCAGCTTAGATGGCGGGGCCACAGATACGCAGTATTTT
CDR3: CASSLDGGATDTQYF

size: once
V: TRBV7-9
D: TRBD1
J: TRBJ1-6
DNA: TGTGCCAGCAGCTGGTACTTTGGGACAGAGGGTTCACCCCTCCACTTT
CDR3: CASSWYFGTEGSPLHF

size: once
V: TRBV11-2
D: TRBD1
J: TRBJ1-3
DNA: TGTGCCAGCAGCTTAATGGGCAGGGGGCTTGGAAACACCATATATTTT
CDR3: CASSLMGRGLGNTIYF

size: -
V: TRBV12-5
D: -
J: TRBJ2-5
DNA: TGTGCTAGTGGTTTGGACCTACCGGAGACCCAGTACTTC
CDR3: CASGLDLPETQYF

size: -
V: TRBV30
D: -
J: TRBJ1-5
DNA: TGTGCCTGGAGGGGTGGGGGGAATCAGCCCCAGCATTTT
CDR3: CAWRGGGNQPQHF

size: -
V: TRBV13
D: -
J: TRBJ2-7
DNA: TGTGCCAGCAGCCCAACCGAGGTTACAGGGCGGGCGCGCGAGCAGTACTTC
CDR3: CASSPTEVTGRAREQYF

size: -
V: TRBV20-1
D: TRBD1
J: TRBJ1-1
DNA: TGCAGTACTCAGGGGGCAGGAAGGGGGACTTTT
CDR3: CSTQGAGRGTF

size: -
V: TRBV6-2/TRBV6-3
D: TRBD1
J: TRBJ1-2
DNA: TGTGCCAGCAGTTATCTACAGGGGGCTAATGGCTACACCTTC
CDR3: CASSYLQGANGYTF

size: -
V: TRBV29-1
D: -
J: TRBJ1-1
DNA: TGCAGCCCGGGGGGGGCGAGGGAAGCTTTCTTT
CDR3: CSPGGAREAFF

size: -
V: TRBV6-5
D: TRBD1
J: TRBJ1-6
DNA: TGTGCCACAGAGCAGGGGGCGCTTAATTCACCCCTCCACTTT
CDR3: CATEQGALNSPLHF

size: -
V: TRBV3-1/TRBV3-2
D: -
J: TRBJ1-3
DNA: TGTGCCAGCAGCCAAGATCCCGTTCGTGGAAACACCATATATTTT
CDR3: CASSQDPVRGNTIYF

size: -
V: TRBV30
D: -
J: TRBJ1-5
DNA: TGTGCCTGGAGTGGCAAGGCCCAAGGAGAGAGGCCCCAGCATTTT
CDR3: CAWSGKAQGERPQHF

size: -
V: TRBV5-1
D: TRBD1
J: TRBJ2-3
DNA: TGCGCCAGCAGCTTGAGGCCAGGGGGCCAAAAGCCTAGCACAGATACGCAGTATTTT
CDR3: CASSLRPGGQKPSTDTQYF

size: -
V: TRBV5-1
D: TRBD2
J: TRBJ2-7
DNA: TGCGCCAGCAGCAACGGACGGGGAGGGATCTACGAGCAGTACTTC
CDR3: CASSNGRGGIYEQYF

size: -
V: TRBV29-1
D: -
J: TRBJ2-3
DNA: TGCAGCCTCTCATGGAGTCGGTCAGATACGCAGTATTTT
CDR3: CSLSWSRSDTQYF

size: -
V: TRBV15
D: -
J: TRBJ2-7
DNA: TGTGCCACCAGCAGAGATCCAAGGACACCCTACGAGCAGTACTTC
CDR3: CATSRDPRTPYEQYF